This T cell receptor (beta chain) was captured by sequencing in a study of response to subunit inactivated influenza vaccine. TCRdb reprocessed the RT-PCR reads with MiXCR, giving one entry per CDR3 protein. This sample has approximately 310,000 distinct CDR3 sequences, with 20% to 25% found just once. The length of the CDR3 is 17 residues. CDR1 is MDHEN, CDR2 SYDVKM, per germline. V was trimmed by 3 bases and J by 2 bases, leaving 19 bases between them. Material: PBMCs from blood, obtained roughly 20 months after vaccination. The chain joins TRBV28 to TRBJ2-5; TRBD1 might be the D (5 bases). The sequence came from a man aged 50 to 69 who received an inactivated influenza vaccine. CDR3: CASSFVIWGRAQETQYF. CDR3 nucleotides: TGTGCCAGCAGTTTCGTCATATGGGGCAGGGCGCAAGAGACCCAGTACTTC.